The following is a T cell receptor beta chain sequence with its context. What it recognizes is unknown. Run at survey level, the immunoSEQ assay was version v3.0. The method was immunoSEQ multiplex PCR; TCRdb's version includes in-frame clones alone and lacks a portion of them. The data contain approximately 31,000 clones, about 85% of them singletons. This specimen comes from a study of long-term antiretroviral therapy in people with HIV. This CDR3 region has 16 residues. Trimming cost V 2 bases and J 2 bases, with 14 bases left between them. The germline gives CDR1 MNHEY, CDR2 SVGAGI. The study's findings and limits: Diversity measured after ART increased yet remained under transplant donor controls. The study lacked data on ART adherence, viral resistance or therapy changes. Repertoire dominance by clones expanded before ART was seen at all time points.

The rearrangement links TRBV6-5 to TRBJ2-3, with D possibly TRBD1 on 6 matching bases. This specimen was unsorted PBMCs, taken 1.1 years after starting antiretroviral therapy. The clonotype comes from a man between 18 and 35 years old with HIV. As DNA, the CDR3 is TGTGCCAGCAGTTACCGCCGTGGGGACAACACAGATACGCAGTATTTT. Residues: CASSYRRGDNTDTQYF.